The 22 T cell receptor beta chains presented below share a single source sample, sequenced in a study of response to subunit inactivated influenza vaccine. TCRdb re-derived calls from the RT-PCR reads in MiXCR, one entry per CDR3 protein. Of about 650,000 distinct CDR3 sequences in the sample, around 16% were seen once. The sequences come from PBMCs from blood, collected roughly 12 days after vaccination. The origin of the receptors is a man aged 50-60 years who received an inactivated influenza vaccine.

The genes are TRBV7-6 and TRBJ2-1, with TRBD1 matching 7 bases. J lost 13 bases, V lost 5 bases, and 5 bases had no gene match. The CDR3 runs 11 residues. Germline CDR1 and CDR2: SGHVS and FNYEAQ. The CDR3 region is CASSIGQVQFF. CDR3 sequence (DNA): TGTGCCAGCAGCATAGGACAGGTACAGTTCTTC.

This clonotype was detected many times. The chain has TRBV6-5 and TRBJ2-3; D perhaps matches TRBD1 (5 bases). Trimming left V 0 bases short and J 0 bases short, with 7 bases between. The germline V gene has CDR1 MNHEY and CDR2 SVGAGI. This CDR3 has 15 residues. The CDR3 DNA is TGTGCCAGCAGTTACTCGGGGCGTAGCACAGATACGCAGTATTTT. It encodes CASSYSGRSTDTQYF.

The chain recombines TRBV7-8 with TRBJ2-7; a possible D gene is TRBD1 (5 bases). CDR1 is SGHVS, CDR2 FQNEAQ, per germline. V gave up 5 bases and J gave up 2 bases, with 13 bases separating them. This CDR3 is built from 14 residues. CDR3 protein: CASSKQADPYEQYF. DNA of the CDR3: TGTGCCAGCAGCAAACAGGCAGATCCCTACGAGCAGTACTTC.

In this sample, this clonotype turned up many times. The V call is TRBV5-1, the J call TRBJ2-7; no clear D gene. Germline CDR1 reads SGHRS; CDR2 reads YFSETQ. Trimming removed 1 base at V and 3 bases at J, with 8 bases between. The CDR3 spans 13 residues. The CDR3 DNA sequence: TGCGCCAGCAGCTTGAACAGAGACTACGAGCAGTACTTC. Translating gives CASSLNRDYEQYF.

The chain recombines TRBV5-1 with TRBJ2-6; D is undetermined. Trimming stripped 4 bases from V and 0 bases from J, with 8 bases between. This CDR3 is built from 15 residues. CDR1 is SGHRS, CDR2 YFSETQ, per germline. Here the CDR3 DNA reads TGCGCCAGCAGCCCAACACCCTCTGGGGCCAACGTCCTGACTTTC. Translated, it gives CASSPTPSGANVLTF.

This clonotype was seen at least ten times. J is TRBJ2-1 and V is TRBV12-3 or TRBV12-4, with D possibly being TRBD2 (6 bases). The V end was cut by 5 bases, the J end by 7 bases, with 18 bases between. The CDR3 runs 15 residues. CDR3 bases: TGTGCCAGCAGTGATTCCGGGTCTGCGGGGAATGAGCAGTTCTTC. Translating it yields CASSDSGSAGNEQFF.

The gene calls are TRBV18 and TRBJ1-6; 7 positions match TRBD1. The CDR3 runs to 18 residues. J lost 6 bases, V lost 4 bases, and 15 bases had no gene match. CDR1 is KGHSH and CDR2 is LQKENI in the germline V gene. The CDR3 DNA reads TGTGCCAGCTCACAGACCACGCTTTCAGGGGGTAGTAATTCACCCCTCCACTTT. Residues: CASSQTTLSGGSNSPLHF. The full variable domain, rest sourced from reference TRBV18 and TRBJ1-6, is NAGVMQNPRHLVRRRGQEARLRCSPMKGHSHVYWYRQLPEEGLKFMVYLQKENIIDESGMPKERFSAEFPKEGPSILRIQQVVRGDSAAYFCASSQTTLSGGSNSPLHFGNGTRLTVT.

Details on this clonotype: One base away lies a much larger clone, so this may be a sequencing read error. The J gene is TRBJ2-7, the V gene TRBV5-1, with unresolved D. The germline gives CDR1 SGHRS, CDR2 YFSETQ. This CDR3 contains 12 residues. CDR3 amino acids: CASSFDKYEQSF. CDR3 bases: TGCGCCAGCAGCTTCGACAAGTACGAGCAGTCCTTC.

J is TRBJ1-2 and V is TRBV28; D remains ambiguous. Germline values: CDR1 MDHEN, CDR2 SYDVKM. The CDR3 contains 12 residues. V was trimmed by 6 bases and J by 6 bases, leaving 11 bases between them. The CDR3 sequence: CASRVGVDGYTF. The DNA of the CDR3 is TGTGCCAGCAGGGTTGGGGTTGATGGCTACACCTTC.

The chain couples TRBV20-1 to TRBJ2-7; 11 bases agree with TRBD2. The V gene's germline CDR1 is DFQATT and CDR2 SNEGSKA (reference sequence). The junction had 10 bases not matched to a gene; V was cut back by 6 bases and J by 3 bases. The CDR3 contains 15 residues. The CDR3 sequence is CSAGTSGERGYEQYF. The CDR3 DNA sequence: TGCAGTGCCGGGACTAGCGGAGAGAGGGGCTACGAGCAGTACTTC.

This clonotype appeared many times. For the CDR3, the DNA is TGTGCCAGCAGCCAAGACAGGGTGGGCTACACCTTC. Encoded protein: CASSQDRVGYTF. The rearrangement joins TRBV3-1 to TRBJ1-2; possible D gene TRBD1, 5 bases. Trimming cost V 0 bases and J 8 bases, with 7 bases left between them. The CDR3 consists of 12 residues. In germline, CDR1 is LGHDT, CDR2 YNNKEL (reference sequence). Filled out from reference TRBV3-1 and TRBJ1-2, the complete variable domain reads DTAVSQTPKYLVTQMGNDKSIKCEQNLGHDTMYWYKQDSKKFLKIMFSYNNKELIINETVPNRFSPKSPDKAHLNLHINSLELGDSAVYFCASSQDRVGYTFGSGTRLTVV.

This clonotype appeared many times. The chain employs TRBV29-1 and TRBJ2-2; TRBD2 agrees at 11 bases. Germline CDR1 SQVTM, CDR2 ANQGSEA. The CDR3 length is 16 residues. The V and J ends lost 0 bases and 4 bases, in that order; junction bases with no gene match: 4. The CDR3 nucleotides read TGCAGCGTTGAAGATCTACTAGCGGGAGTCACCGGGGAGCTGTTTTTT. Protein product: CSVEDLLAGVTGELFF.

The CDR3 bases are TGTGCCAGCAGCACCGCCCTTCCTAATGAGCAGTTCTTC. It encodes CASSTALPNEQFF. The gene calls are TRBV7-3 and TRBJ2-1; D is unresolved. The V and J ends lost 5 bases and 7 bases respectively, with 12 bases between them. The CDR3 covers 13 residues. Germline lookup yields CDR1 SGHTA and CDR2 FQGTGA. The whole variable domain, remainder taken from reference TRBV7-3 and TRBJ2-1, is GAGVSQTPSNKVTEKGKYVELRCDPISGHTALYWYRQSLGQGPEFLIYFQGTGAADDSGLPNDRFFAVRPEGSVSTLKIQRTERGDSAVYLCASSTALPNEQFFGPGTRLTVL.

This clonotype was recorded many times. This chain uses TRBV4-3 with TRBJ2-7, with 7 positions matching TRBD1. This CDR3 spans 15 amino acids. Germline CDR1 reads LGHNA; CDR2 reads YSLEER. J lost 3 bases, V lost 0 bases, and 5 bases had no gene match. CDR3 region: CASSQDTGQVYEQYF. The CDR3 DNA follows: TGCGCCAGCAGCCAAGATACCGGACAGGTCTACGAGCAGTACTTC.

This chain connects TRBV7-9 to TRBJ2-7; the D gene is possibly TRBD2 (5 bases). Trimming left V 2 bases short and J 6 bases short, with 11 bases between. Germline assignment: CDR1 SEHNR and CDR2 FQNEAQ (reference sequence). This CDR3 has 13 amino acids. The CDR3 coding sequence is TGTGCCAGCAGCTTAACCACTAGTGGCGAGCAGTACTTC. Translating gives CASSLTTSGEQYF.

CDR3 amino acids: CASSRSGTGRYEQYF. In DNA form, the CDR3 reads TGCGCCAGCAGCCGATCCGGGACAGGGAGGTACGAGCAGTACTTC. This chain uses TRBV4-1 with TRBJ2-7; 9 bases map to TRBD1. The CDR3 runs 15 residues. Losses at the gene ends were 4 bases for V and 4 bases for J; bases not matched to a gene: 8. Germline CDR1 reads MGHRA; CDR2 reads YSYEKL.

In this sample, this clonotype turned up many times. CDR3 protein: CSASRIGRGSTDTQYF. The CDR3 DNA reads TGCAGTGCTAGCCGCATCGGCCGGGGGAGCACAGATACGCAGTATTTT. This chain connects TRBV20-1 to TRBJ2-3, with D perhaps matching TRBD2 (6 bases). The CDR3 has 16 amino acids. V lost 3 bases and J lost 0, with 16 bases in between. Germline assignment: CDR1 DFQATT and CDR2 SNEGSKA (reference sequence).

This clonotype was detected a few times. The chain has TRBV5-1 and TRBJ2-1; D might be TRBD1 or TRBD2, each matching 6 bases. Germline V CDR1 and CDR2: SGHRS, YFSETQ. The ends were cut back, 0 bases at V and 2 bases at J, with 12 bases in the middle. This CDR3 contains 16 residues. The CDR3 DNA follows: TGCGCCAGCAGCTTGGAGGGGGGCCTCACCTACAATGAGCAGTTCTTC. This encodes CASSLEGGLTYNEQFF. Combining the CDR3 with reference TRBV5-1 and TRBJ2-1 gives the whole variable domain KAGVTQTPRYLIKTRGQQVTLSCSPISGHRSVSWYQQTPGQGLQFLFEYFSETQRNKGNFPGRFSGRQFSNSRSEMNVSTLELGDSALYLCASSLEGGLTYNEQFFGPGTRLTVL.

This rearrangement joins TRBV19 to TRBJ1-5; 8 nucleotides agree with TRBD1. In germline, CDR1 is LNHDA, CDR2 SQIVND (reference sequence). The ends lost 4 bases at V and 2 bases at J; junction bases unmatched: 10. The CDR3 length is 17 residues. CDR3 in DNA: TGTGCCAGTAGTAGTCAACGACAGGGGATTGGCAATCAGCCCCAGCATTTT. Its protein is CASSSQRQGIGNQPQHF. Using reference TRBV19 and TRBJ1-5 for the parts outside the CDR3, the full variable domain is DGGITQSPKYLFRKEGQNVTLSCEQNLNHDAMYWYRQDPGQGLRLIYYSQIVNDFQKGDIAEGYSVSREKKESFPLTVTSAQKNPTAFYLCASSSQRQGIGNQPQHFGDGTRLSIL.

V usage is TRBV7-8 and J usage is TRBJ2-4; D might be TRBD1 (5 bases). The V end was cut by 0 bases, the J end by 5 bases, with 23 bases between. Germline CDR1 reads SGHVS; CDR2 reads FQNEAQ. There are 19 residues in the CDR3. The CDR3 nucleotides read TGTGCCAGCAGCTTAGCGCGAGGAGACAGTCCCACCTACCAAAACATTCAGTACTTC. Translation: CASSLARGDSPTYQNIQYF. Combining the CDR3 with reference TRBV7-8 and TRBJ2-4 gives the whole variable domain GAGVSQSPRYKVAKRGQDVALRCDPISGHVSLFWYQQALGQGPEFLTYFQNEAQLDKSGLPSDRFFAERPEGSVSTLKIQRTQQEDSAVYLCASSLARGDSPTYQNIQYFGAGTRLSVL.

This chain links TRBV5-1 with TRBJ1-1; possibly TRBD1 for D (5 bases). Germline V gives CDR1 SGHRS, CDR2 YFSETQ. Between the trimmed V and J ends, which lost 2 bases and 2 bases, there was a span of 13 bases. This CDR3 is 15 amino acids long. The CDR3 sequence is CASSLQTEANTEAFF. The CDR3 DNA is TGCGCCAGCAGCTTACAGACAGAAGCAAACACTGAAGCTTTCTTT.

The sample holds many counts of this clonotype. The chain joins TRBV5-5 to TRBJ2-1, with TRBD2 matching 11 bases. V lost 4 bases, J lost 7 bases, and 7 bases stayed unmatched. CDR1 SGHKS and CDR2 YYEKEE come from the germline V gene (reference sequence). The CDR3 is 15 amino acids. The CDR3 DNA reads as TGTGCCAGCAGCAAACTAGCGGGAGTAGATAATGAGCAGTTCTTC. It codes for CASSKLAGVDNEQFF. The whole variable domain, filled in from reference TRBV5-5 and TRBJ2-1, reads DAGVTQSPTHLIKTRGQQVTLRCSPISGHKSVSWYQQVLGQGPQFIFQYYEKEERGRGNFPDRFSARQFPNYSSELNVNALLLGDSALYLCASSKLAGVDNEQFFGPGTRLTVL.